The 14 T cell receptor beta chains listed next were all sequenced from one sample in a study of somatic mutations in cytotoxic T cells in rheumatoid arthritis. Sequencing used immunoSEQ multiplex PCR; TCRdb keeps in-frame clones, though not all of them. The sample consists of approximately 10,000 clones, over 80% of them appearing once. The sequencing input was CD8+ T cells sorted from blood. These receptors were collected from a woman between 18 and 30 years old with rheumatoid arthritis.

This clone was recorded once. The CDR3 reads CASSSTGGANTEAFF. CDR3 coding DNA: TGTGCCAGCAGCTCAACAGGGGGCGCGAACACTGAAGCTTTCTTT. This rearrangement joins TRBV9 to TRBJ1-1; 9 nucleotides agree with TRBD1. The CDR3 spans 15 residues. V lost 4 bases to trimming and J lost 1 base; unmatched junction nucleotides: 5. Germline V gene data show CDR1 as SGDLS and CDR2 as YYNGEE.

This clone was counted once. CDR3 DNA sequence: TGTGCCAGCAGTTTAGGACAGGCCACTGAAGCTTTCTTT. Amino acids: CASSLGQATEAFF. This chain joins TRBV28 and TRBJ1-1, with 7 bases fitting TRBD1. Germline V gene lookup returns CDR1 MDHEN and CDR2 SYDVKM. V lost 2 bases, J lost 4 bases, and 1 base stayed unmatched. CDR3 length: 13 residues.

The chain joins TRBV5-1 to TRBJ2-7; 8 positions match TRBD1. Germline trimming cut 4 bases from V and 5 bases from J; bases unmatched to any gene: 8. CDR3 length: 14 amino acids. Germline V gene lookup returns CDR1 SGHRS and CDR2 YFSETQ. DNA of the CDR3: TGCGCCAGCAGCCCCGCAGGGGGCTACCACGAGCAGTACTTC. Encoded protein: CASSPAGGYHEQYF.

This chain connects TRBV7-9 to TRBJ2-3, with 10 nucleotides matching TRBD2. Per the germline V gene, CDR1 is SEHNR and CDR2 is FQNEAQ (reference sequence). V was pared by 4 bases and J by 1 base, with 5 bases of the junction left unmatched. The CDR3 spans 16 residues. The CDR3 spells CASSSTGTSGTDTQYF. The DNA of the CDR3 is TGTGCCAGCAGCTCTACCGGGACTAGCGGCACAGATACGCAGTATTTT.

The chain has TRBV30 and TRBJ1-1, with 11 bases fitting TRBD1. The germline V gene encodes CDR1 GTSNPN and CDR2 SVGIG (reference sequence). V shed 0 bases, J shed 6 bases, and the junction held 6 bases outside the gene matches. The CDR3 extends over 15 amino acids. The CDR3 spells CAWSVGTGGLSEAFF. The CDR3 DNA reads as TGTGCCTGGAGTGTAGGGACAGGGGGGCTTTCTGAAGCTTTCTTT. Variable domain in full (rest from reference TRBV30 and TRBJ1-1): SQTIHQWPATLVQPVGSPLSLECTVEGTSNPNLYWYRQAAGRGLQLLFYSVGIGQISSEVPQNLSASRPQDRQFILSSKKLLLSDSGFYLCAWSVGTGGLSEAFFGQGTRLTVV.

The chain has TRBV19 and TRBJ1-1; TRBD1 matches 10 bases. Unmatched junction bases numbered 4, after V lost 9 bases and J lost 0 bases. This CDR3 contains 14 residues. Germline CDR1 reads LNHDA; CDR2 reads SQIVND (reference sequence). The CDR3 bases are TGTGCCAGCGACAGGGGGCACATGAACACTGAAGCTTTCTTT. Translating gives CASDRGHMNTEAFF.

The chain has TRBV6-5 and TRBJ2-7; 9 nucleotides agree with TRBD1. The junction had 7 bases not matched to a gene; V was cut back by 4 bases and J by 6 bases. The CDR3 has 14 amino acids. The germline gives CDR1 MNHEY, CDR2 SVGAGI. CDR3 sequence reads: CASSSRTGAPEQYF. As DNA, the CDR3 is TGTGCCAGCAGTTCCCGGACAGGGGCGCCCGAGCAGTACTTC.

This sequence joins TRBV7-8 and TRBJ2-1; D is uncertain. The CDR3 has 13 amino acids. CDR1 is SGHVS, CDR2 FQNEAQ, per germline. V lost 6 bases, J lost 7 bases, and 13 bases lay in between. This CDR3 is CASSLYLGNEQFF. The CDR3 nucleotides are TGTGCCAGCAGTTTATACCTCGGTAATGAGCAGTTCTTC.

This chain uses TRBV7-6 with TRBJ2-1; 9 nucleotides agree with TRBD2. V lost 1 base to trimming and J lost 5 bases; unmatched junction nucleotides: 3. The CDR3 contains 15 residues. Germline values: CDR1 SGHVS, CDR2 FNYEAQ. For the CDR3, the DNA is TGTGCCAGCAGCTTAGAAGCGGGAGGAAACAATGAGCAGTTCTTC. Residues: CASSLEAGGNNEQFF.

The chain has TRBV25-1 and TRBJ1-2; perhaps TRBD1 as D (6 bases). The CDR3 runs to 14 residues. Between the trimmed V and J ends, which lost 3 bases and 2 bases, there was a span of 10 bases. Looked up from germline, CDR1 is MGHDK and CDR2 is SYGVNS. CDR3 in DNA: TGTGCCAGCAGTGACCGACAGGCCAACTATGGCTACACCTTC. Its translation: CASSDRQANYGYTF.

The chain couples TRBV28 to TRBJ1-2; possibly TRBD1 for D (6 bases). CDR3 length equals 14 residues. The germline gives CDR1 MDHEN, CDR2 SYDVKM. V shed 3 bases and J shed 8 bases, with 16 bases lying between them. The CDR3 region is CASSLRGGTRGYTF. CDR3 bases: TGTGCCAGCAGTTTGCGGGGGGGCACAAGGGGCTACACCTTC.

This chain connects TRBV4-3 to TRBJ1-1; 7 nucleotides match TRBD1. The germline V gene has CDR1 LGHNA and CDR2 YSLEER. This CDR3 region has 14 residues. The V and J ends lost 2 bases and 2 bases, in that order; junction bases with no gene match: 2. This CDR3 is CASSQTGVNTEAFF. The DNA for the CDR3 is TGCGCCAGCAGCCAAACAGGGGTCAACACTGAAGCTTTCTTT.

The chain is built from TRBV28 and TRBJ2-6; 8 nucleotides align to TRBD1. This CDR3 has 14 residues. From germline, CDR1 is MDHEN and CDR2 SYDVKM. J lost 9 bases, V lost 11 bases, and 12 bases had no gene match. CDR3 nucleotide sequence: TGTGCCTCACAGGGGGACACTTTCGGCAACGTCCTGACTTTC. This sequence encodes CASQGDTFGNVLTF.

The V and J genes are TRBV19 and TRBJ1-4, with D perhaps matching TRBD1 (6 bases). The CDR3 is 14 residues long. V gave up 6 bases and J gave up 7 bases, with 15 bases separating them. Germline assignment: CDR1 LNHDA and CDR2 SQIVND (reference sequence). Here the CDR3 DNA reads TGTGCCAGTAGAGAAACAGGGAGCTTTGAAAAACTGTTTTTT. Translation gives CASRETGSFEKLFF.